One sample yielded the 27 T cell receptor beta chains listed below, sequenced in a study of blood T cell repertoires in COVID-19. Assay used: immunoSEQ multiplex PCR; TCRdb lists only in-frame clones, some missing. The sample includes just over 350,000 clones, about 90% seen only once; the top ten take about 3%. The sequencing input was PBMCs or T cells enriched from blood (not recorded which). Source of these receptors: a woman in her twenties or thirties who had recovered from COVID-19.

The J gene is TRBJ2-7, the V gene TRBV5-1; TRBD1 agrees at 7 bases. Germline V lookup: CDR1 SGHRS, CDR2 YFSETQ. V shed 0 bases and J 6 bases; nucleotides not matched to a gene: 6. CDR3 size: 14 residues. Here the CDR3 reads CASSLGQGTSEQYF. In nucleotides, the CDR3 is TGCGCCAGCAGCTTGGGACAGGGAACGAGCGAGCAGTACTTC.

This clone was found a few times. V and J are TRBV13 and TRBJ2-7, with 10 bases fitting TRBD1. Germline V gene sequence: CDR1 PRHDT, CDR2 FYEKMQ (reference sequence). The CDR3 runs 14 residues. V lost 5 bases, J lost 4 bases, and 5 bases stayed unmatched. The CDR3, as DNA: TGTGCCAGCAGCCTGGGACAGGGGTTATACGAGCAGTACTTC. Translated: CASSLGQGLYEQYF. The full variable domain, completed using reference TRBV13 and TRBJ2-7, is AAGVIQSPRHLIKEKRETATLKCYPIPRHDTVYWYQQGPGQDPQFLISFYEKMQSDKGSIPDRFSAQQFSDYHSELNMSSLELGDSALYFCASSLGQGLYEQYFGPGTRLTVT.

This chain joins TRBV5-1 and TRBJ2-1; 9 bases are a match to TRBD1. Germline-derived CDR1 and CDR2 are SGHRS and YFSETQ. The length of the CDR3 is 16 residues. V trimming: 5 bases; J trimming: 5 bases; junction bases outside the gene matches: 11. CDR3 DNA: TGCGCCAGCAGACCTGACCGGGACAGGGTGAACAATGAGCAGTTCTTC. It yields the protein CASRPDRDRVNNEQFF. The whole variable domain, remainder taken from reference TRBV5-1 and TRBJ2-1, is KAGVTQTPRYLIKTRGQQVTLSCSPISGHRSVSWYQQTPGQGLQFLFEYFSETQRNKGNFPGRFSGRQFSNSRSEMNVSTLELGDSALYLCASRPDRDRVNNEQFFGPGTRLTVL.

The chain recombines TRBV2 with TRBJ1-4; 7 nucleotides line up with TRBD1. Germline V gene data show CDR1 as SNHLY and CDR2 as FYNNEI. The CDR3 totals 18 residues. J gave up 6 bases and V 6 bases, and 19 bases lay outside the gene matches. This chain's CDR3 is CASSGARILQGIHEKLFF. Here the CDR3 DNA reads TGTGCCAGCAGCGGGGCCCGAATCCTACAGGGGATTCATGAAAAACTGTTTTTT.

The chain employs TRBV18 and TRBJ1-2; 9 bases align to TRBD1. Germline V gives CDR1 KGHSH, CDR2 LQKENI. The CDR3 sequence is 15 residues long. V lost 1 base and J lost 2; bases outside the gene matches: 2. CDR3 residues: CASSPQGTGNYGYTF. In DNA form, the CDR3 reads TGTGCCAGCTCACCACAGGGGACAGGGAACTATGGCTACACCTTC.

The sample holds a few counts of this clone. This chain joins TRBV30 and TRBJ1-5, with TRBD1 matching over 7 bases. V lost 2 bases and J lost 5; bases outside the gene matches: 3. This CDR3 has 13 residues. Germline-derived CDR1 and CDR2 are GTSNPN and SVGIG (reference sequence). CDR3 loop: CAWSRGRDQPQHF. The CDR3 nucleotides read TGTGCCTGGAGTAGGGGGCGGGATCAGCCCCAGCATTTT.

The chain joins TRBV11-2 to TRBJ1-1; D remains unclear. In germline, CDR1 is SGHAT, CDR2 FQNNGV. V gave up 5 bases and J gave up 4 bases, with 17 bases separating them. There are 15 residues in the CDR3. The CDR3 coding sequence is TGTGCCAGCAGCCCACCTGCCTCGGGGAGCACTGAAGCTTTCTTT. It specifies CASSPPASGSTEAFF.

The V and J genes are TRBV28 and TRBJ2-1; 7 positions agree with TRBD2. The CDR3 covers 14 residues. Germline CDR1 reads MDHEN; CDR2 reads SYDVKM. Trimming cost V 3 bases and J 3 bases; bases outside gene matches: 2. CDR3 loop: CASSLASGYNEQFF. CDR3 coding DNA: TGTGCCAGCAGTTTGGCTAGCGGCTACAATGAGCAGTTCTTC.

The gene calls are TRBV27 and TRBJ1-5; D call uncertain. The germline gives CDR1 MNHEY, CDR2 SMNVEV (reference sequence). There are 13 residues in the CDR3. Trimming took off 8 bases at V and 1 base at J, with 9 bases between the two ends. CDR3: CASALGSNQPQHF. CDR3 coding DNA: TGTGCCAGCGCCCTCGGGAGCAATCAGCCCCAGCATTTT.

The rearrangement joins TRBV6-5 to TRBJ1-3; possible D gene TRBD1, 6 bases. Trimming took 7 bases from V and 1 from J, leaving 11 bases between them. The CDR3 covers 14 residues. Germline loops: CDR1 MNHEY, CDR2 SVGAGI. In DNA, the CDR3 is TGTGCCAGCAACTCACAGGGTTCTGGAAACACCATATATTTT. This encodes CASNSQGSGNTIYF.

The rearrangement links TRBV4-2 to TRBJ2-2; 12 bases match TRBD2. The CDR3 loop spans 19 amino acids. In germline, CDR1 is LGHNA, CDR2 YNFKEQ. Losses at the gene ends were 2 bases for V and 4 bases for J; bases not matched to a gene: 11. For the CDR3, the DNA is TGTGCCAGCAGCCAACCCCTAGCGGGGGGGCTCGAAGGCACCGGGGAGCTGTTTTTT. Translation gives CASSQPLAGGLEGTGELFF.

This clone has just one count. V gene TRBV7-9 combines with J gene TRBJ2-7, with TRBD1 as a possible D gene (5 bases). The CDR3 has 15 amino acids. V lost 5 bases and J 2 bases, leaving 16 bases between the germline ends. CDR1 and CDR2 (germline): SEHNR, FQNEAQ (reference sequence). CDR3 residues: CASSTKGDGTYEQYF. CDR3 DNA sequence: TGTGCCAGCAGCACCAAAGGGGATGGGACCTACGAGCAGTACTTC. Filled out from reference TRBV7-9 and TRBJ2-7, the complete variable domain reads DTGVSQNPRHKITKRGQNVTFRCDPISEHNRLYWYRQTLGQGPEFLTYFQNEAQLEKSRLLSDRFSAERPKGSFSTLEIQRTEQGDSAMYLCASSTKGDGTYEQYFGPGTRLTVT.

This clone was observed a handful of times. The chain has TRBV7-8 and TRBJ1-5; 7 positions agree with TRBD1. CDR3 length: 16 amino acids. V was clipped by 1 base and J by 3 bases; unmatched bases: 6. CDR1 and CDR2 from the germline V gene are SGHVS and FQNEAQ. Here the CDR3 reads CASSLGQGVTNQPQHF. Here the CDR3 DNA reads TGTGCCAGCAGCTTAGGGCAGGGGGTCACCAATCAGCCCCAGCATTTT.

A single count supports this clone. The chain carries TRBV3-1 (or the pseudogene TRBV3-2) and TRBJ2-1; 7 nucleotides agree with TRBD2. V shed 6 bases and J 4 bases; nucleotides not matched to a gene: 9. Germline CDR1 reads LGHDT; CDR2 reads YNNKEL (reference sequence). The CDR3 is made up of 15 amino acids. CDR3 in DNA: TGTGCCAGCAGGCAGACCCCCGGGAGGTACAATGAGCAGTTCTTC. It specifies CASRQTPGRYNEQFF.

This clone was recorded a few times. The chain combines TRBV27 with TRBJ1-1; 7 positions match TRBD1. V gave up 2 bases and J gave up 0 bases; unmatched junction bases: 6. Germline lookup yields CDR1 MNHEY and CDR2 SMNVEV (reference sequence). There are 16 residues in the CDR3. For the CDR3, the DNA is TGTGCCAGCAGTTTAAGGTCAGGGGGTTTGAACACTGAAGCTTTCTTT. Translated, it gives CASSLRSGGLNTEAFF.

In its sample, this clone was seen once. This CDR3 is CASSAQQLTGTGTHGYTF. The CDR3, as DNA: TGCGCCAGCAGTGCACAGCAACTGACCGGGACAGGCACGCATGGCTACACCTTC. This chain connects TRBV10-2 to TRBJ1-2; the match to TRBD1 covers 8 bases. CDR1 and CDR2 from the germline V gene are WSHSY and SAAADI. The CDR3 is 18 amino acids. After removal of 4 bases from V and 6 bases from J, the junction contained 19 bases not matched to a gene.

In this sample, this clone turned up a few times. The gene calls are TRBV4-1 and TRBJ2-5; 10 nucleotides agree with TRBD2. The CDR3 length is 16 residues. V trimming: 2 bases; J trimming: 5 bases; junction bases outside the gene matches: 8. CDR1 is MGHRA and CDR2 is YSYEKL in the germline V gene. The CDR3: CASSQSPAGGYETQYF. The CDR3 DNA follows: TGCGCCAGCAGCCAAAGTCCAGCGGGGGGGTATGAGACCCAGTACTTC.

The sample holds one count of this clone. The rearrangement uses TRBV23-1 and TRBJ2-2; D gene unclear. TRBV23-1 counts as an open reading frame of uncertain function. V was shortened by 6 bases and J by 0 bases, with 20 bases between the two germline ends. This CDR3 contains 18 residues. CDR3 sequence: CASSRSRLKNPNTGELFF. CDR3 nucleotides: TGCGCCAGCAGCAGGTCCCGGTTGAAGAACCCGAACACCGGGGAGCTGTTTTTT.

Written as DNA, the CDR3 is TGTGCCAGCAGTGACGGGGGGGGATACAATGAGCAGTTCTTC. This translates into CASSDGGGYNEQFF. This chain uses TRBV2 with TRBJ2-1; 8 bases map to TRBD2. The V segment lost 3 bases and the J segment 4 bases; nucleotides outside the gene matches: 2. The CDR3 extends over 14 amino acids. Germline values: CDR1 SNHLY, CDR2 FYNNEI.

This chain connects TRBV6-5 to TRBJ2-7; D not certain. V lost 0 bases to trimming and J lost 2 bases, with 11 bases between them. The germline CDR1 and CDR2 sequences are MNHEY and SVGAGI. There are 15 residues in the CDR3. This CDR3 reads CASSYSAALTYEQYF. CDR3 bases: TGTGCCAGCAGTTACTCGGCGGCGTTGACCTACGAGCAGTACTTC.

The chain carries TRBV7-8 and TRBJ1-2; D is undetermined. The CDR3 covers 12 residues. Germline CDR1 reads SGHVS; CDR2 reads FQNEAQ. V was pared by 5 bases and J by 7 bases, with 11 bases between. The DNA for the CDR3 is TGTGCCAGCAGCCCTGAGGATATTGGCTACACCTTC. Its translation: CASSPEDIGYTF.

V is TRBV5-4 and J is TRBJ1-3, with 7 bases identical to TRBD1. The junction had 5 bases not matched to a gene; V was cut back by 2 bases and J by 0 bases. The CDR3 is 16 residues long. CDR1 is SGHNT, CDR2 YYREEE, per germline (reference sequence). The CDR3, as DNA: TGTGCCAGCAGCTTCGGGACAGCGAGCTCTGGAAACACCATATATTTT. Protein: CASSFGTASSGNTIYF. The complete variable domain, with remaining parts taken from reference TRBV5-4 and TRBJ1-3, reads ETGVTQSPTHLIKTRGQQVTLRCSSQSGHNTVSWYQQALGQGPQFIFQYYREEENGRGNFPPRFSGLQFPNYSSELNVNALELDDSALYLCASSFGTASSGNTIYFGEGSWLTVV.

This sequence joins TRBV24-1 and TRBJ2-3, with D possibly TRBD1 on 6 matching bases. The germline V and J ends were trimmed by 5 bases and 0 bases, with 11 bases remaining between them. The V gene's germline CDR1 is KGHDR and CDR2 SFDVKD. The CDR3 is 15 amino acids. CDR3 nucleotides: TGTGCCACCAGTGCCTCGGACAGTAGCACAGATACGCAGTATTTT. Translation gives CATSASDSSTDTQYF.

The rearrangement uses TRBV7-8 and TRBJ2-1; 14 bases line up with TRBD2. This CDR3 is 18 amino acids long. V dropped 5 bases and J dropped 1; count of bases not matched to a gene: 7. Germline CDR1 and CDR2: SGHVS and FQNEAQ. Here the CDR3 DNA reads TGTGCCAGCAGCCCTTGGACTAGCGGGGGGATTTCCTACAATGAGCAGTTCTTC. Translating it yields CASSPWTSGGISYNEQFF.

This clone has just a few counts. The gene calls are TRBV6-5 and TRBJ2-2; 7 bases map to TRBD2. Germline V gene sequence: CDR1 MNHEY, CDR2 SVGAGI. J lost 6 bases, V lost 6 bases, and 7 bases had no gene match. The CDR3 spans 14 residues. CDR3 DNA sequence: TGTGCCAGCAGACAAAGCGGGATTGCCGGGGAGCTGTTTTTT. Encoded protein: CASRQSGIAGELFF.

J is TRBJ2-2 and V is TRBV5-4; the D gene is possibly TRBD2 (6 bases). The CDR3 totals 17 residues. The germline V gene has CDR1 SGHNT and CDR2 YYREEE (reference sequence). Trimming took 5 bases from V and 4 from J, leaving 21 bases between them. The CDR3 DNA is TGTGCCAGCAGGCGGGGCGGCCCGGGGCGCGGCACCGGGGAGCTGTTTTTT. This gives the protein CASRRGGPGRGTGELFF.

The chain is built from TRBV6-5 and TRBJ2-5; 9 bases are shared with TRBD1. The CDR3 is made up of 15 amino acids. Germline CDR1 reads MNHEY; CDR2 reads SVGAGI. J gave up 4 bases and V 6 bases, and 9 bases lay outside the gene matches. The CDR3 spells CASSPRDREGETQYF. DNA of the CDR3: TGTGCCAGCAGCCCCCGGGACAGGGAGGGAGAGACCCAGTACTTC.